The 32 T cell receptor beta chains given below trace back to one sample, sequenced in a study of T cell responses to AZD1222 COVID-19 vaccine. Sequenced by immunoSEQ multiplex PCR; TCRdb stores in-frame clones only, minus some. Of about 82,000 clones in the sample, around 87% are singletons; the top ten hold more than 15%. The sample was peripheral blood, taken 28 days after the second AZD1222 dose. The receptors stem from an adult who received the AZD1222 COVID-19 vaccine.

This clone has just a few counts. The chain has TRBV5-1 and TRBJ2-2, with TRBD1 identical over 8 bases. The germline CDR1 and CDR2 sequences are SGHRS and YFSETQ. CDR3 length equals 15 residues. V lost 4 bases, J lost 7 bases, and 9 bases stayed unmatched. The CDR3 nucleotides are TGCGCCAGCAGCCTTCGGACAGGGCGGAGCGGGGAGCTGTTTTTT. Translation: CASSLRTGRSGELFF.

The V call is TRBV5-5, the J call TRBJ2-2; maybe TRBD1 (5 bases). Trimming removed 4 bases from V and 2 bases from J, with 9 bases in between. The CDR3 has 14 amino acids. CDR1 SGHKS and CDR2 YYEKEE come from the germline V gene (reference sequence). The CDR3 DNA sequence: TGTGCCAGCAGCGTCGGACAAAACACCGGGGAGCTGTTTTTT. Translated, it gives CASSVGQNTGELFF.

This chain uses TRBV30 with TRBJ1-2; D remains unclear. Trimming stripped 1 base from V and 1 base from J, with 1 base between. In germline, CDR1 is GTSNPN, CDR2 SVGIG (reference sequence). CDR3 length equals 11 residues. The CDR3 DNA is TGTGCCTGGAGTGGTAACTATGGCTACACCTTC. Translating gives CAWSGNYGYTF.

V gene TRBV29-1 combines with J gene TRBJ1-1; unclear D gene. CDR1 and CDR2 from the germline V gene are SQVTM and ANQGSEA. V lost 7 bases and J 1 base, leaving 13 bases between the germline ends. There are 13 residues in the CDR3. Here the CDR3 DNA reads TGCAGCGCAACAGACCCTTCGAACACTGAAGCTTTCTTT. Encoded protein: CSATDPSNTEAFF.

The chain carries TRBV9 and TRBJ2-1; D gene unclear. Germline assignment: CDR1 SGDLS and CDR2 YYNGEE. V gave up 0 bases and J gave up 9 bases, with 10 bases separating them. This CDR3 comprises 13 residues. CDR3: CASSVAVYGEQFF. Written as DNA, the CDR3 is TGTGCCAGCAGCGTAGCAGTCTATGGTGAGCAGTTCTTC.

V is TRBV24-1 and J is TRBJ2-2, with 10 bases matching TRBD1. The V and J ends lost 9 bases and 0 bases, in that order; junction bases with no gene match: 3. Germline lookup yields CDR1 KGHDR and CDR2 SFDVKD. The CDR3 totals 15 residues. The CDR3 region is CATGDRGSNTGELFF. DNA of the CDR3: TGTGCCACCGGGGACAGGGGCTCGAACACCGGGGAGCTGTTTTTT.

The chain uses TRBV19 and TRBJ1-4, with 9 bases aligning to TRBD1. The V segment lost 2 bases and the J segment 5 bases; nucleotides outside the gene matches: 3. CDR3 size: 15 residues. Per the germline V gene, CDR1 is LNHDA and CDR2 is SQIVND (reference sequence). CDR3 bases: TGTGCCAGTAGTATACCTGGGACAGGGAATGAAAAACTGTTTTTT. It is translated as CASSIPGTGNEKLFF.

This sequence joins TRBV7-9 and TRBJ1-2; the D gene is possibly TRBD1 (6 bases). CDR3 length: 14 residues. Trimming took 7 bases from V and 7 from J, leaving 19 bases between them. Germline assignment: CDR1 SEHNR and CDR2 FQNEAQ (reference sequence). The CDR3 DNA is TGTGCCAGCACCCCGACGAATCAGGGGTCTGGCTACACCTTC. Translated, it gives CASTPTNQGSGYTF.

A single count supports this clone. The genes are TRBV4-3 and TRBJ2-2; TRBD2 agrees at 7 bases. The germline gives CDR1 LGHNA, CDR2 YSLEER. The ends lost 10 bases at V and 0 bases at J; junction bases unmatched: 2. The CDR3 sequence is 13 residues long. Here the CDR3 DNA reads TGCGCCACAGCGGGACCGAACACCGGGGAGCTGTTTTTT. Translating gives CATAGPNTGELFF.

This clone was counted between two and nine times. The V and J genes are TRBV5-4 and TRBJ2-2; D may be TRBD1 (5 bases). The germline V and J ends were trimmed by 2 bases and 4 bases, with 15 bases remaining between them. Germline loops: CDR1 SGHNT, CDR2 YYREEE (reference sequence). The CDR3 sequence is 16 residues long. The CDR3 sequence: CASSFSGSRVTGELFF. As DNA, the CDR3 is TGTGCCAGCAGCTTCTCGGGTTCCAGGGTCACCGGGGAGCTGTTTTTT.

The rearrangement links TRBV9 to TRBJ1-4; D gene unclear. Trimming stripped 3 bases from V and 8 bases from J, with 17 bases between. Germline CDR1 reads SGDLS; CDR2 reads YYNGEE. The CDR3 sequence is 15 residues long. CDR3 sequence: CASSGGPGQSEKLFF. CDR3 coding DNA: TGTGCCAGCAGCGGAGGGCCGGGCCAGTCGGAAAAACTGTTTTTT.

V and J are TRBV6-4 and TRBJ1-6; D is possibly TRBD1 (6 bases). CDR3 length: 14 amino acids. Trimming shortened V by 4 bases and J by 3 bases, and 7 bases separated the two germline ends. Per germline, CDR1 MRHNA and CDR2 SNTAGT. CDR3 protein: CASSADSYNSPLHF. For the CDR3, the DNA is TGTGCCAGCAGTGCGGACAGCTATAATTCACCCCTCCACTTT.

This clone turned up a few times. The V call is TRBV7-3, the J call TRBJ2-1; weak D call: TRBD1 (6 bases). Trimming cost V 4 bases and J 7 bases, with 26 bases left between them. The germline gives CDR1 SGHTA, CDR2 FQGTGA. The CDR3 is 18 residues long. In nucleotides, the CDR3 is TGTGCCAGCAGCTCCACCCCCCTCCCGGACAGTCCCGGTAATGAGCAGTTCTTC. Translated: CASSSTPLPDSPGNEQFF. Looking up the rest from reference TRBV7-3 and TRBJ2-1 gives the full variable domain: GAGVSQTPSNKVTEKGKYVELRCDPISGHTALYWYRQSLGQGPEFLIYFQGTGAADDSGLPNDRFFAVRPEGSVSTLKIQRTERGDSAVYLCASSSTPLPDSPGNEQFFGPGTRLTVL.

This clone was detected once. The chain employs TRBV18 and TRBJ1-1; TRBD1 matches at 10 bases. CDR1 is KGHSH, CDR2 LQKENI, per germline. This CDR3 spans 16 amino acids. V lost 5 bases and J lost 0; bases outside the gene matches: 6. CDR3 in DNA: TGTGCCAGCTCAAACGACAGGGGGCTCGTGAACACTGAAGCTTTCTTT. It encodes CASSNDRGLVNTEAFF.

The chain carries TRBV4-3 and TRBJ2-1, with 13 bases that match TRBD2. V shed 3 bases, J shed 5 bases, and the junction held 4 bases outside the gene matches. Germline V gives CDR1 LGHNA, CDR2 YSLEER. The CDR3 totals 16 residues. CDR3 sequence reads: CASSHWTSGSNNEQFF. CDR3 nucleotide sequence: TGCGCCAGCAGCCACTGGACTAGCGGGAGTAACAATGAGCAGTTCTTC.

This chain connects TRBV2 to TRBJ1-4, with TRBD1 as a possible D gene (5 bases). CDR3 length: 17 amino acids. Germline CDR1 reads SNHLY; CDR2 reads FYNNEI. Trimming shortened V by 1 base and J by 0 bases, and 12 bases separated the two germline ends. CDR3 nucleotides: TGTGCCAGCAGTGAAGTGACAGAATTAACAACTAATGAAAAACTGTTTTTT. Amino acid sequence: CASSEVTELTTNEKLFF.

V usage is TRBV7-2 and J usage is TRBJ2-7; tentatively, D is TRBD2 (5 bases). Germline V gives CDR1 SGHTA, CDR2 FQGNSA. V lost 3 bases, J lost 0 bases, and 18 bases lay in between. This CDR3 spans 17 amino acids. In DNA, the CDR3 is TGTGCCAGCAGCTTTGGGATTGGGGAGACCAGCTCCTACGAGCAGTACTTC. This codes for CASSFGIGETSSYEQYF.

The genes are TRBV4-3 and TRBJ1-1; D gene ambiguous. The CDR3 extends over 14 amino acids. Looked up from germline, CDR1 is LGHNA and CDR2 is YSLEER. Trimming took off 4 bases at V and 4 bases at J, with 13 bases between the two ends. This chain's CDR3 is CASSPGSPFTEAFF. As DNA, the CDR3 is TGCGCCAGCAGCCCCGGGAGTCCGTTCACTGAAGCTTTCTTT.

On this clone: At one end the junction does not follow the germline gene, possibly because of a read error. The CDR3 loop is CSASRTSGGALIIF. In DNA, the CDR3 is TGCAGTGCTAGTCGCACTAGCGGGGGGGCTTTGATAATCTTC. V is TRBV20-1 and J is TRBJ2-1; TRBD2 aligns across 13 bases. The germline CDR1 and CDR2 sequences are DFQATT and SNEGSKA (reference sequence). This CDR3 comprises 14 residues.

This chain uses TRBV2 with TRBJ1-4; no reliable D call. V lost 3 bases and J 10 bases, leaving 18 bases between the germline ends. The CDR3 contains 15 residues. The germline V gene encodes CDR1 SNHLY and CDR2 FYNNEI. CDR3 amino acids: CASSESTAQVGKLFF. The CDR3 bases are TGTGCCAGCAGTGAGTCGACTGCCCAAGTTGGAAAACTGTTTTTT.

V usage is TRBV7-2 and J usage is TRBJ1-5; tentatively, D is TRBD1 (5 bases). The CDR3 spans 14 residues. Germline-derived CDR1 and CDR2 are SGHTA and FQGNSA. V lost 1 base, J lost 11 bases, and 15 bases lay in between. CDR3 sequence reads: CASSLDPGSGSQHF. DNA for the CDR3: TGTGCCAGCAGCTTAGATCCAGGGAGCGGGTCCCAGCATTTT.

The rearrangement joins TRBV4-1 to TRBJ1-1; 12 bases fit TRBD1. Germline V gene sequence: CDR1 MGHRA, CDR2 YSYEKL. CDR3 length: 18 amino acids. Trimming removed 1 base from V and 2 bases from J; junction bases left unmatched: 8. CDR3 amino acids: CASSQGRPGQGANTEAFF. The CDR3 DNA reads TGCGCCAGCAGCCAAGGGAGACCGGGACAGGGGGCTAACACTGAAGCTTTCTTT.

The CDR3 DNA reads as TGTGCCAGCAGCACCCCTTCAGGAGGGGGAGCCTATGGCTACACCTTC. It encodes CASSTPSGGGAYGYTF. J is TRBJ1-2 and V is TRBV5-4; D possibly corresponds to TRBD1 (6 bases). Germline lookup yields CDR1 SGHNT and CDR2 YYREEE (reference sequence). This CDR3 is 16 amino acids long. The V end was cut by 4 bases, the J end by 4 bases, with 20 bases between.

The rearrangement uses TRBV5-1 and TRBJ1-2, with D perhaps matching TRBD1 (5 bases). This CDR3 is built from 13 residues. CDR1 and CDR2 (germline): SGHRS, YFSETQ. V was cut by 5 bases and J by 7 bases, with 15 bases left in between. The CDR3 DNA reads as TGCGCCAGCAGTTCAGGGACTGATTCTGGCTACACCTTC. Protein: CASSSGTDSGYTF.

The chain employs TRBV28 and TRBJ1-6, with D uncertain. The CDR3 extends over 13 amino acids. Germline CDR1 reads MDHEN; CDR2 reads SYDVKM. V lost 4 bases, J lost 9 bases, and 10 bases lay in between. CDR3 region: CASSSAYASPLHF. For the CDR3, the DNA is TGTGCCAGCAGTTCGGCCTACGCTTCACCCCTCCACTTT.

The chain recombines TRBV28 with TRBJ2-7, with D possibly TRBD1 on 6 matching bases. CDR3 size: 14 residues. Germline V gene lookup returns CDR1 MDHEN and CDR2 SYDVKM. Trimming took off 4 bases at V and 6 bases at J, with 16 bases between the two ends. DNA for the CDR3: TGTGCCAGCAGTTCTGGGGGCCGTTTCTTCGAGCAGTACTTC. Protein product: CASSSGGRFFEQYF.

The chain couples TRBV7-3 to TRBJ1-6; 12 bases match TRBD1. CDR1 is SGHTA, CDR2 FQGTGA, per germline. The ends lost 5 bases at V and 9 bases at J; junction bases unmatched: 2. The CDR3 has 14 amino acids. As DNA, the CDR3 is TGTGCCAGCAGCGGGACAGGGGGCGGTTCACCCCTCCACTTT. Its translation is CASSGTGGGSPLHF.

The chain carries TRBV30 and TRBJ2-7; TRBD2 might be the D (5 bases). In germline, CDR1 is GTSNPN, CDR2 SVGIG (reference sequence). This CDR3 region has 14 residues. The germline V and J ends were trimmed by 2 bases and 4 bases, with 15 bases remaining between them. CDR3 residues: CAWSLRVLFYEQYF. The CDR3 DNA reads TGTGCCTGGAGTCTGAGGGTACTCTTTTACGAGCAGTACTTC.

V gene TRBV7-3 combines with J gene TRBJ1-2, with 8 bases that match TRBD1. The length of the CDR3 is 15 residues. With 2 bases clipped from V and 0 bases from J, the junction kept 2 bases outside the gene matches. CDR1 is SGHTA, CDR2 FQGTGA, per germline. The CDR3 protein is CASSLGDRPNYGYTF. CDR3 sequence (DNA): TGTGCCAGCAGCTTAGGGGACAGGCCTAACTATGGCTACACCTTC.

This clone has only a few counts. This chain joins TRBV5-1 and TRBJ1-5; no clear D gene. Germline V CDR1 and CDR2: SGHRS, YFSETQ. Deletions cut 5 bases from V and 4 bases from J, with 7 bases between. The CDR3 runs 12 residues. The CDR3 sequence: CASRRDNQPQHF. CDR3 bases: TGCGCCAGCAGAAGAGATAATCAGCCCCAGCATTTT.

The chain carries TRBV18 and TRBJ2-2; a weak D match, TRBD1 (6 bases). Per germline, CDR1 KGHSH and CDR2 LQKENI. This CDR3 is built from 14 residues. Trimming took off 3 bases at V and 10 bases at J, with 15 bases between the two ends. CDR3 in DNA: TGTGCCAGCTCACCGGGACACTCTTCTGAGGAGCTGTTTTTT. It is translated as CASSPGHSSEELFF.

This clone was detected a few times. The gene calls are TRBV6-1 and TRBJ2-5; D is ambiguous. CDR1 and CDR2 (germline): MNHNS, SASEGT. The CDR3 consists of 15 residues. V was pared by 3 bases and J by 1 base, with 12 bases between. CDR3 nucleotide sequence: TGTGCCAGCAGTGACATCTTAGGCAGCCAAGAGACCCAGTACTTC. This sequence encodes CASSDILGSQETQYF.